Here is one TCR beta chain with its context. Its antigen is undetermined. This entry is derived from a study of graft-versus-host responses after intestinal transplantation. On the study more broadly: In this cohort, recipients had multivisceral, liver-intestinal, or isolated intestinal transplants. Study results and limitations: Circulating GvH clones peaking coincided with falling HvG clones soon after transplant. There were GvH clones found in recipient marrow, and some of them appeared first in ileum or blood.

CDR3 length: 14 residues. Germline V gene lookup returns CDR1 SGHRS and CDR2 YFSETQ. V shed 7 bases and J shed 7 bases, with 18 bases lying between them. Clones were read by immunoSEQ multiplex PCR, and TCRdb kept only the in-frame ones, dropping some. The table has almost 40,000 clones, about 95% seen once. This specimen consisted of unstimulated CD8+ T cells sorted from spleen or lymph node cells, obtained before transplant. The receptor's source is a human donor who was the organ donor for an intestinal transplant. V gene TRBV5-1 combines with J gene TRBJ2-1; the D is unclear. The CDR3 nucleotides read TGCGCCAGCTCAAACGGCCCCCGTGGTAATGAGCAGTTCTTC. As protein: CASSNGPRGNEQFF.